A single sample is the source of the 20 T cell receptor beta chains below, sequenced in a study of Ad26.COV2.S vaccination and SARS-CoV-2 variants. Treatment in this sample: around 19 received Ad26.COV2.S at low or high dose, single or two shots; 5 received placebo; per-sample allocation not given. Day 63 following the first vaccine or placebo injection was when the samples were taken. Using immunoSEQ multiplex PCR, the repertoire was profiled, and TCRdb retains in-frame clones only, with some absent. There are about 400,000 clones in the sample; around nine tenths occur only once, and under 2% lies in the top ten. This sample comprised peripheral blood, obtained in a trial of Ad26.COV2.S vaccine versus placebo. The receptors shown here come from a person aged 18 to 59 who received the Ad26.COV2.S COVID-19 vaccine or a placebo.

The chain is built from TRBV7-2 and TRBJ1-2, with a weak D call TRBD1 (6 bases). V was shortened by 5 bases and J by 4 bases, with 17 bases between the two germline ends. The CDR3 is 15 residues long. The germline CDR1 and CDR2 sequences are SGHTA and FQGNSA. In DNA form, the CDR3 reads TGTGCCAGCAGCCAACTAAACAGGGTCTCCTATGGCTACACCTTC. It yields the protein CASSQLNRVSYGYTF.

V gene TRBV19 combines with J gene TRBJ2-7; D is undetermined. CDR3 size: 15 residues. Between the trimmed V and J ends, which lost 2 bases and 4 bases, there was a span of 15 bases. Germline CDR1 is LNHDA and CDR2 is SQIVND (reference sequence). The CDR3 region is CASSIFGEIGYEQYF. CDR3 bases: TGTGCCAGTAGTATATTCGGAGAAATCGGATACGAGCAGTACTTC.

This chain joins TRBV20-1 and TRBJ1-1, with D hard to call. Trimming cost V 3 bases and J 11 bases, with 13 bases left between them. The CDR3 contains 11 residues. Germline V gene lookup returns CDR1 DFQATT and CDR2 SNEGSKA (reference sequence). Written as DNA, the CDR3 is TGCAGTGCTAGCGTATCATACGGGGCTTTCTTT. This codes for CSASVSYGAFF.

The rearrangement joins TRBV2 to TRBJ2-5, with 7 bases matching TRBD1. V shed 8 bases, J shed 3 bases, and the junction held 6 bases outside the gene matches. The CDR3 length is 13 residues. The germline gives CDR1 SNHLY, CDR2 FYNNEI. The DNA of the CDR3 is TGTGCCAGCGCGAGGGGGCAGGAAGAGACCCAGTACTTC. Its translation: CASARGQEETQYF.

The chain links TRBV28 to TRBJ2-1; perhaps TRBD2 as D (6 bases). V lost 6 bases to trimming and J lost 7 bases, with 19 bases between them. Germline loops: CDR1 MDHEN, CDR2 SYDVKM. This CDR3 is built from 15 residues. CDR3 bases: TGTGCCAGCAGGGGTCGGAGTAGCGGTCATAATGAGCAGTTCTTC. Amino acid sequence: CASRGRSSGHNEQFF.

This clone appeared once. The chain combines TRBV5-1 with TRBJ2-2; tentatively, D is TRBD1 (6 bases). With 4 bases removed from V and 6 bases from J, the gap between germline ends came to 13 bases. Germline V gene lookup returns CDR1 SGHRS and CDR2 YFSETQ. This CDR3 has 14 residues. CDR3 DNA: TGCGCCAGCAGCAACCCAGGGGAAGCCGGGGAGCTGTTTTTT. Translated: CASSNPGEAGELFF.

This chain joins TRBV7-3 and TRBJ2-1, with D perhaps assigned TRBD1 or TRBD2 (5 bases each). The CDR3 sequence is 18 residues long. CDR1 SGHTA and CDR2 FQGTGA come from the germline V gene. The V end was cut by 5 bases, the J end by 8 bases, with 28 bases between. CDR3 loop: CASSPSLYRDPERDEQFF. CDR3 nucleotide sequence: TGTGCCAGCAGCCCAAGCTTATACCGGGACCCCGAGAGGGATGAGCAGTTCTTC.

This clone appeared a single time. The rearrangement uses TRBV12-3 or TRBV12-4 and TRBJ2-3; D gene uncertain. Trimming cost V 5 bases and J 0 bases, with 6 bases left between them. CDR3 length equals 13 residues. CDR3 nucleotides: TGTGCCAGCAGTCCCAGCAGCACAGATACGCAGTATTTT. Translating it yields CASSPSSTDTQYF.

The genes are TRBV6-5 and TRBJ2-3, with unresolved D. CDR1 is MNHEY and CDR2 is SVGAGI in the germline V gene. This CDR3 spans 15 amino acids. Trimming left V 6 bases short and J 0 bases short, with 13 bases between. CDR3 protein: CASRMTFTSTDTQYF. CDR3 DNA: TGTGCCAGCAGAATGACCTTCACTAGCACAGATACGCAGTATTTT.

This chain connects TRBV2 to TRBJ1-1, with D hard to call. V gave up 1 base and J gave up 7 bases, with 7 bases separating them. Germline V CDR1 and CDR2: SNHLY, FYNNEI. This CDR3 has 12 residues. CDR3 in DNA: TGTGCCAGCAGTGAAGACAGAAGTGAAGCTTTCTTT. Its protein product is CASSEDRSEAFF.

The chain has TRBV21-1 and TRBJ2-5; the table's D call, TRBD2, was not checked against the DNA. TRBV21-1 is designated a pseudogene. This CDR3 region has 17 residues. CDR3 residues: CASSQTGRRSPKETQYF. The CDR3 region has the DNA TGTGCCAGCAGCCAAACCGGTAGGAGAAGCCCAAAAGAGACCCAGTACTTC.

The rearrangement links TRBV28 to TRBJ2-5; 8 bases line up with TRBD1. The CDR3 is 14 amino acids. With 6 bases clipped from V and 5 bases from J, the junction kept 8 bases outside the gene matches. Germline CDR1 reads MDHEN; CDR2 reads SYDVKM. The CDR3 nucleotides read TGTGCCAGCAGGGACCCCAGACAGGGGGAGACCCAGTACTTC. It is translated as CASRDPRQGETQYF.

V usage is TRBV5-4 and J usage is TRBJ2-1; D ambiguous. The V end was cut by 0 bases, the J end by 9 bases, with 4 bases between. This CDR3 contains 11 residues. Germline V gives CDR1 SGHNT, CDR2 YYREEE (reference sequence). Written as DNA, the CDR3 is TGTGCCAGCAGCTTGGTTGGTGAGCAGTTCTTC. This sequence encodes CASSLVGEQFF.

This clone occurred once. Other DNA sequences in this specimen translate into the identical CDR3. The chain employs TRBV28 and TRBJ2-1; 10 bases align to TRBD1. The V gene end was trimmed by 4 bases and the J gene end by 2 bases; junction bases not matched to a gene: 2. This CDR3 comprises 15 residues. Germline V gives CDR1 MDHEN, CDR2 SYDVKM. The CDR3 loop reads CASSSGTGAYNEQFF. CDR3 in DNA: TGTGCCAGCAGTTCCGGGACAGGGGCCTACAATGAGCAGTTCTTC.

This clone showed up just once. The chain combines TRBV3-1 (or the pseudogene TRBV3-2) with TRBJ2-3; 8 bases match TRBD2. CDR3 length equals 16 residues. V was clipped by 0 bases and J by 6 bases; unmatched bases: 8. In germline, CDR1 is LGHDT, CDR2 YNNKEL (reference sequence). This CDR3 is CASSQDGSGILDTQYF. DNA for the CDR3: TGTGCCAGCAGCCAAGATGGTAGCGGGATTTTGGATACGCAGTATTTT.

V usage is TRBV7-8 and J usage is TRBJ2-1; D ambiguous. Germline CDR1 and CDR2: SGHVS and FQNEAQ. Trimming cost V 2 bases and J 0 bases, with 14 bases left between them. The CDR3 has 17 amino acids. The DNA of the CDR3 is TGTGCCAGCAGCTTATATGCGACGCCGAGCTCCTACAATGAGCAGTTCTTC. It specifies CASSLYATPSSYNEQFF.

This chain connects TRBV5-4 to TRBJ1-2; no clear D. Looked up from germline, CDR1 is SGHNT and CDR2 is YYREEE (reference sequence). The CDR3 totals 14 residues. With 1 base removed from V and 6 bases from J, the gap between germline ends came to 13 bases. The CDR3 sequence: CASSLSGKVHGYTF. The DNA of the CDR3 is TGTGCCAGCAGCTTGTCGGGGAAAGTCCATGGCTACACCTTC.

CDR3 nucleotide sequence: TGCAGTGCTCGTGACCGCCAGGGGGGAAACTATGGCTACACCTTC. It codes for CSARDRQGGNYGYTF. The rearrangement joins TRBV20-1 to TRBJ1-2, with 7 bases identical to TRBD1. The CDR3 covers 15 residues. Unmatched junction bases numbered 11, after V lost 5 bases and J lost 2 bases. The germline V gene encodes CDR1 DFQATT and CDR2 SNEGSKA (reference sequence).

The rearrangement uses TRBV14 and TRBJ1-1; 7 bases map to TRBD1. There are 15 residues in the CDR3. V was clipped by 4 bases and J by 0 bases; unmatched bases: 5. Germline V gene sequence: CDR1 SGHDN, CDR2 FVKESK. In nucleotides, the CDR3 is TGTGCCAGCAGCCCCCTAGGGACAGTGAACACTGAAGCTTTCTTT. Its protein product is CASSPLGTVNTEAFF.

V is TRBV5-4 and J is TRBJ2-1, with D hard to call. Looked up from germline, CDR1 is SGHNT and CDR2 is YYREEE (reference sequence). The CDR3 has 14 residues. V was clipped by 9 bases and J by 4 bases, with 17 bases between them. CDR3 loop: CATTNQQKYNEQFF. Here the CDR3 DNA reads TGTGCCACCACTAACCAGCAGAAGTACAATGAGCAGTTCTTC.